This T cell receptor beta chain appears in the sequencing data of a study of radiation and T cells in renal cell carcinoma. The CDR3 totals 14 residues. Germline CDR1 is SQVTM and CDR2 is ANQGSEA. Between the trimmed V and J ends, which lost 3 bases and 0 bases, there was a span of 9 bases. As for time point: baseline pretreatment blood. Stated treatment: 15 Gy SBRT to primary tumor, nephrectomy 4 weeks later. The tumor was a clear cell renal cell carcinoma. The study's findings and limits: No pretreatment tumor biopsies were available for baseline clonotypes. In blood, top tumor clones expanded by 2 weeks, shrinking by 4.

TCRdb's copy holds only in-frame clones and misses some; the assay was immunoSEQ multiplex PCR. The repertoire holds about 130,000 clones, 70% to 90% seen once, with about 12% in the top ten. Of note for this clone: As yet, its antigen is unknown.

This TCR derives from a woman in her forties or fifties with renal cell carcinoma. V and J are TRBV29-1 and TRBJ2-1; weak D call: TRBD2 (5 bases). This material consisted of blood, taken from a patient whose treatment included radiotherapy and nephrectomy. The CDR3 sequence: CSVDLGSSYNEQFF. The CDR3 coding sequence is TGCAGCGTTGATTTAGGGAGCTCCTACAATGAGCAGTTCTTC.